The rows below give T cell receptor beta chains drawn from one sample of a study of cytomegalovirus exposure and HLA in healthy donors. Profiled with immunoSEQ multiplex PCR; TCRdb holds only in-frame clones, not every one. The sample has 130,000 or so clones; 85% to 90% are singletons. Material for sequencing was PBMCs. These receptors were taken from a man aged 25 to 40 in good health and CMV-seronegative. CDR3s include the opening cysteine and the closing phenylalanine or tryptophan. Fields, in order: D gene, V gene, clone size, J gene, CDR3 protein, CDR3 DNA. D genes are given only for firm matches. The size field is filled for only some rows; it gives once, few, many or a size class.

d_call: .; v_call: TRBV19; clone_size: .; j_call: TRBJ1-5; cdr3_aa: CASSIDRFSNQPQHF; cdr3_nt: TGTGCCAGTAGTATTGACAGGTTTAGCAATCAGCCCCAGCATTTT
d_call: TRBD1; v_call: TRBV14; clone_size: .; j_call: TRBJ1-5; cdr3_aa: CASRRDRMASQPQHF; cdr3_nt: TGTGCCAGCCGGCGGGACAGGATGGCGAGTCAGCCCCAGCATTTT
d_call: TRBD1; v_call: TRBV10-2; clone_size: .; j_call: TRBJ2-7; cdr3_aa: CASSDRDRGVYEQYF; cdr3_nt: TGCGCCAGCAGTGACCGGGACAGGGGAGTATACGAGCAGTACTTC
d_call: .; v_call: TRBV11-2; clone_size: .; j_call: TRBJ2-7; cdr3_aa: CASSLIPGAAYEQYF; cdr3_nt: TGTGCCAGCAGCTTAATTCCTGGGGCGGCCTACGAGCAGTACTTC
d_call: .; v_call: TRBV25-1; clone_size: .; j_call: TRBJ1-5; cdr3_aa: CASSESGGGQPQHF; cdr3_nt: TGTGCCAGCAGTGAATCTGGGGGAGGGCAGCCCCAGCATTTT
d_call: .; v_call: TRBV11-2; clone_size: few; j_call: TRBJ1-6; cdr3_aa: CASTRGGQYNSPLHF; cdr3_nt: TGTGCCAGCACCAGGGGTGGACAGTATAATTCACCCCTCCACTTT
d_call: .; v_call: TRBV9; clone_size: .; j_call: TRBJ1-5; cdr3_aa: CASSVAGHPNQPQHF; cdr3_nt: TGTGCCAGCAGCGTAGCAGGACACCCCAATCAGCCCCAGCATTTT
d_call: TRBD1; v_call: TRBV29-1; clone_size: .; j_call: TRBJ1-1; cdr3_aa: CSVGPGTGNTEAFF; cdr3_nt: TGCAGCGTGGGGCCCGGGACAGGGAACACTGAAGCTTTCTTT
d_call: TRBD1; v_call: TRBV13; clone_size: .; j_call: TRBJ1-2; cdr3_aa: CASSLQGQGRGYTF; cdr3_nt: TGTGCCAGCAGCTTACAAGGACAGGGCCGGGGCTACACCTTC
d_call: .; v_call: TRBV14; clone_size: .; j_call: TRBJ1-2; cdr3_aa: CASSQGMRVGYTF; cdr3_nt: TGTGCCAGCAGCCAAGGGATGCGGGTAGGCTACACCTTC
d_call: .; v_call: TRBV15; clone_size: .; j_call: TRBJ1-2; cdr3_aa: CATSEGSYGYTF; cdr3_nt: TGTGCCACCAGTGAGGGTTCCTATGGCTACACCTTC
d_call: .; v_call: TRBV5-8; clone_size: .; j_call: TRBJ2-1; cdr3_aa: CASSLSPDRYNEQFF; cdr3_nt: TGTGCCAGCAGCTTGAGCCCAGACAGATACAATGAGCAGTTCTTC
d_call: TRBD2; v_call: TRBV6-1; clone_size: .; j_call: TRBJ2-5; cdr3_aa: CASKRGLTAETQYF; cdr3_nt: TGTGCCAGCAAACGGGGACTAACGGCAGAGACCCAGTACTTC
d_call: .; v_call: TRBV6-1; clone_size: .; j_call: TRBJ2-7; cdr3_aa: CASSEALMGALYEQYF; cdr3_nt: TGTGCCAGCAGTGAAGCGCTTATGGGGGCCCTCTACGAGCAGTACTTC